What follows are 25 T cell receptor beta chains derived from one specimen sequenced in a study of Ad26.COV2.S vaccination and SARS-CoV-2 variants. Assay used: immunoSEQ multiplex PCR; TCRdb lists only in-frame clones, some missing. The sample has hundreds of thousands of clones, approximately 88% seen once. Specified treatment: 19 received Ad26.COV2.S at low or high dose, single or two shots; five or six received placebo; per-sample allocation not given. Specimen acquisition occurred on day 63 following the initial vaccine or placebo injection. The source was peripheral blood, collected in a trial of Ad26.COV2.S vaccine versus placebo. Receptor source: a person aged 18-60 years who received the Ad26.COV2.S COVID-19 vaccine or a placebo.

This chain connects TRBV19 to TRBJ2-2, with TRBD2 as a possible D gene (6 bases). Germline-derived CDR1 and CDR2 are LNHDA and SQIVND (reference sequence). The CDR3 length is 17 residues. V dropped 1 base and J dropped 2 bases, with 14 bases sitting between them. CDR3 sequence: CASSIGPRGTNTGELFF. In DNA, the CDR3 is TGTGCCAGTAGTATAGGGCCACGGGGGACCAACACCGGGGAGCTGTTTTTT.

This sequence joins TRBV6-7 and TRBJ2-2, with 10 positions matching TRBD2. TRBV6-7 is identified as an open reading frame with a role that is uncertain. V lost 10 bases to trimming and J lost 6 bases; unmatched junction nucleotides: 5. The CDR3 has 13 residues. CDR3 loop: CATPGLAPGELFF. CDR3 nucleotide sequence: TGTGCCACCCCGGGACTAGCGCCCGGGGAGCTGTTTTTT.

Concerning this clone itself: Other nucleotide sequences from this sample produce the same CDR3. The CDR3 DNA reads TGCGCCAGCAGCACAGGGTCAACTAATGAAAAACTGTTTTTT. It encodes CASSTGSTNEKLFF. The chain has TRBV5-1 and TRBJ1-4, with a possible D match to TRBD1 (6 bases). CDR3 length: 14 residues. Trimming left V 4 bases short and J 0 bases short, with 7 bases between. In germline, CDR1 is SGHRS, CDR2 YFSETQ.

In its sample, this clone was seen a few times. The identical CDR3 is also encoded by other nucleotide sequences in the sample. The J gene is TRBJ2-7, the V gene TRBV6-5, with 9 bases that match TRBD1. The CDR3 spans 14 residues. Germline values: CDR1 MNHEY, CDR2 SVGAGI. The trim removed 5 bases at V and 4 bases at J, leaving 6 bases unmatched. The CDR3 nucleotides are TGTGCCAGCAGTCCCCGGGACAGGGTTTACGAGCAGTACTTC. This gives the protein CASSPRDRVYEQYF.

V usage is TRBV12-5 and J usage is TRBJ2-2; no reliable D call. The ends were cut back, 2 bases at V and 7 bases at J, with 2 bases in the middle. This CDR3 has 11 residues. Germline CDR1 LGHNT, CDR2 FRNRAP. CDR3 DNA: TGTGCTAGTGGTTTGTTCGGGGAGCTGTTTTTT. This sequence encodes CASGLFGELFF. Filled out from reference TRBV12-5 and TRBJ2-2, the complete variable domain reads DARVTQTPRHKVTEMGQEVTMRCQPILGHNTVFWYRQTMMQGLELLAYFRNRAPLDDSGMPKDRFSAEMPDATLATLKIQPSEPRDSAVYFCASGLFGELFFGEGSRLTVL.

This chain's CDR3 is CASSSGTSGDSYNEQFF. DNA for the CDR3: TGTGCCAGCTCATCTGGGACTAGCGGGGATTCCTACAATGAGCAGTTCTTC. The V and J genes are TRBV18 and TRBJ2-1, with 13 bases aligning to TRBD2. The CDR3 covers 17 residues. V was clipped by 5 bases and J by 1 base; unmatched bases: 5. In germline, CDR1 is KGHSH, CDR2 LQKENI.

The chain is built from TRBV5-1 and TRBJ1-1; D ambiguous. Germline loops: CDR1 SGHRS, CDR2 YFSETQ. CDR3 size: 15 residues. V dropped 4 bases and J dropped 8 bases, with 21 bases sitting between them. The CDR3 is CASSRGTLDRVEAFF. Written as DNA, the CDR3 is TGCGCCAGCAGCCGGGGTACGCTTGACCGGGTCGAAGCTTTCTTT.

The chain is built from TRBV6-5 and TRBJ2-3; D may be TRBD1 (5 bases). Trimming left V 6 bases short and J 4 bases short, with 8 bases between. CDR3 length equals 12 residues. CDR1 and CDR2 (germline): MNHEY, SVGAGI. CDR3: CASRTESDTQYF. CDR3 in DNA: TGTGCCAGCAGGACAGAATCAGATACGCAGTATTTT.

The chain uses TRBV4-1 and TRBJ1-5, with D tentatively TRBD1 (5 bases). The V end was cut by 0 bases, the J end by 0 bases, with 15 bases between. The CDR3 contains 18 residues. Germline-derived CDR1 and CDR2 are MGHRA and YSYEKL. The CDR3 DNA reads TGCGCCAGCAGCCAAGATGGGCAGGGCCCCCATAGCAATCAGCCCCAGCATTTT. Translation gives CASSQDGQGPHSNQPQHF.

The chain couples TRBV5-1 to TRBJ2-5; 8 positions match TRBD2. The V gene's germline CDR1 is SGHRS and CDR2 YFSETQ. This CDR3 has 15 amino acids. Unmatched junction bases numbered 11, after V lost 6 bases and J lost 4 bases. The CDR3 DNA sequence: TGCGCCAGCACCCTCGGGGGGGCAAGGGGAGAGACCCAGTACTTC. Protein product: CASTLGGARGETQYF. Filled out from reference TRBV5-1 and TRBJ2-5, the complete variable domain reads KAGVTQTPRYLIKTRGQQVTLSCSPISGHRSVSWYQQTPGQGLQFLFEYFSETQRNKGNFPGRFSGRQFSNSRSEMNVSTLELGDSALYLCASTLGGARGETQYFGPGTRLLVL.

The chain employs TRBV9 and TRBJ1-4; D remains ambiguous. The CDR3 contains 13 residues. Germline loops: CDR1 SGDLS, CDR2 YYNGEE. Trimming took 1 base from V and 6 from J, leaving 7 bases between them. The CDR3 coding sequence is TGTGCCAGCAGCGTATCTAAGGATGAAAAACTGTTTTTT. Amino acids: CASSVSKDEKLFF.

This clone was counted between two and nine times. Other DNA sequences in the sample encode the same CDR3. The J gene is TRBJ1-6, the V gene TRBV5-1; TRBD1 agrees at 8 bases. The CDR3 runs 14 residues. J lost 7 bases, V lost 4 bases, and 4 bases had no gene match. CDR1 is SGHRS and CDR2 is YFSETQ in the germline V gene. This chain's CDR3 is CASSPGQGNSPLHF. CDR3 in DNA: TGCGCCAGCAGCCCAGGACAGGGCAATTCACCCCTCCACTTT.

V and J are TRBV29-1 and TRBJ2-3, with 8 bases matching TRBD1. Germline V CDR1 and CDR2: SQVTM, ANQGSEA. J was trimmed by 5 bases and V by 5 bases; bases with no gene match: 9. The CDR3 sequence is 14 residues long. The CDR3 DNA is TGCAGCGTTAGCCGGATGGACAGGGTAGATACGCAGTATTTT. Translation gives CSVSRMDRVDTQYF.

This clone was counted only a few times. The chain links TRBV20-1 to TRBJ2-7, with 14 bases lining up with TRBD2. V lost 3 bases and J lost 4; bases outside the gene matches: 5. CDR1 is DFQATT and CDR2 is SNEGSKA in the germline V gene (reference sequence). This CDR3 spans 15 amino acids. The CDR3 bases are TGCAGTGCTAGTCCGGGACTAGCGGGAGATTACGAGCAGTACTTC. It is translated as CSASPGLAGDYEQYF.

The J gene is TRBJ2-5, the V gene TRBV15; D may be TRBD2 (6 bases). Looked up from germline, CDR1 is LNHNV and CDR2 is YYDKDF (reference sequence). Trimming cost V 1 base and J 2 bases, with 20 bases left between them. This CDR3 has 18 amino acids. The CDR3 sequence is CATSRVFGGAGSQETQYF. DNA of the CDR3: TGTGCCACCAGCAGAGTATTCGGAGGGGCGGGGAGTCAAGAGACCCAGTACTTC.

This chain links TRBV5-1 with TRBJ2-5; D unclear. The germline CDR1 and CDR2 sequences are SGHRS and YFSETQ. The CDR3 loop spans 15 amino acids. V lost 3 bases and J lost 0, with 12 bases in between. The CDR3 nucleotides read TGCGCCAGCAGCTCCAGGAGCCAGTACCAAGAGACCCAGTACTTC. Translated: CASSSRSQYQETQYF.

The chain couples TRBV6-5 to TRBJ2-3; TRBD1 agrees at 8 bases. V dropped 4 bases and J dropped 4; count of bases not matched to a gene: 4. There are 14 residues in the CDR3. From germline, CDR1 is MNHEY and CDR2 SVGAGI. The CDR3 reads CASSSPGGPDTQYF. The CDR3 DNA is TGTGCCAGCAGTTCCCCAGGGGGCCCAGATACGCAGTATTTT.

This chain uses TRBV7-2 with TRBJ1-2; 11 bases agree with TRBD1. With 2 bases clipped from V and 4 bases from J, the junction kept 15 bases outside the gene matches. Germline V gene lookup returns CDR1 SGHTA and CDR2 FQGNSA. CDR3 length: 19 amino acids. In DNA, the CDR3 is TGTGCCAGCAGCTTAAGCTCGGTGGTAGGGACAGGGGGATCCTATGGCTACACCTTC. It encodes CASSLSSVVGTGGSYGYTF. Complete variable domain (other parts from reference TRBV7-2 and TRBJ1-2): GAGVSQSPSNKVTEKGKDVELRCDPISGHTALYWYRQSLGQGLEFLIYFQGNSAPDKSGLPSDRFSAERTGGSVSTLTIQRTQQEDSAVYLCASSLSSVVGTGGSYGYTFGSGTRLTVV.

The J gene is TRBJ2-2, the V gene TRBV15, with no clear D. Trimming took 0 bases from V and 7 from J, leaving 6 bases between them. This CDR3 spans 13 amino acids. Germline CDR1 LNHNV, CDR2 YYDKDF (reference sequence). The CDR3 is CATSREGYGELFF. The DNA of the CDR3 is TGTGCCACCAGCAGAGAGGGGTACGGGGAGCTGTTTTTT. Full variable domain (missing parts from reference TRBV15 and TRBJ2-2): DAMVIQNPRYQVTQFGKPVTLSCSQTLNHNVMYWYQQKSSQAPKLLFHYYDKDFNNEADTPDNFQSRRPNTSFCFLDIRSPGLGDTAMYLCATSREGYGELFFGEGSRLTVL.

This clone was seen once. The chain combines TRBV9 with TRBJ1-3, with D perhaps TRBD1 (6 bases). CDR1 and CDR2 (germline): SGDLS, YYNGEE. The CDR3 is made up of 16 amino acids. V was cut by 2 bases and J by 0 bases, with 12 bases left in between. The DNA of the CDR3 is TGTGCCAGCAGCGTCTCAGGGGTTTCCTCTGGAAACACCATATATTTT. As protein: CASSVSGVSSGNTIYF.

This chain connects TRBV6-4 to TRBJ1-2, with D possibly matching TRBD1 (5 bases). CDR1 and CDR2 (germline): MRHNA, SNTAGT. V was pared by 11 bases and J by 3 bases, with 19 bases between. This CDR3 contains 14 residues. The CDR3 region is CALRGRAGDYGYTF. The CDR3 bases are TGTGCCCTAAGGGGCAGGGCCGGGGACTATGGCTACACCTTC.

The chain combines TRBV20-1 with TRBJ2-3; D gene ambiguous. Trimming left V 3 bases short and J 0 bases short, with 4 bases between. This CDR3 is 12 amino acids long. CDR1 and CDR2 (germline): DFQATT, SNEGSKA (reference sequence). CDR3 DNA sequence: TGCAGTGCTAGTCCTAGCACAGATACGCAGTATTTT. Encoded protein: CSASPSTDTQYF.

The chain's CDR3 is CASSLGGQGATGELFF. In nucleotides, the CDR3 is TGTGCCAGCAGCTTAGGGGGACAGGGTGCGACCGGGGAGCTGTTTTTT. This chain joins TRBV7-9 and TRBJ2-2; TRBD1 agrees at 9 bases. Germline-derived CDR1 and CDR2 are SEHNR and FQNEAQ (reference sequence). The CDR3 has 16 amino acids. V shed 1 base and J 5 bases; nucleotides not matched to a gene: 5.

The V and J genes are TRBV9 and TRBJ2-1, with D perhaps TRBD1 or TRBD2 (5 bases each). The germline V gene encodes CDR1 SGDLS and CDR2 YYNGEE. The CDR3 is 15 amino acids. V lost 0 bases and J 6 bases, leaving 13 bases between the germline ends. The CDR3 sequence: CASSVGGSMGNEQFF. The CDR3 coding sequence is TGTGCCAGCAGCGTAGGGGGGTCAATGGGCAATGAGCAGTTCTTC.

The rearrangement joins TRBV3-1 (or the pseudogene TRBV3-2) to TRBJ2-5, with 13 positions matching TRBD2. The CDR3 covers 16 residues. Germline trimming cut 5 bases from V and 1 base from J; bases unmatched to any gene: 4. Germline-derived CDR1 and CDR2 are LGHDT and YNNKEL (reference sequence). CDR3 nucleotides: TGTGCCAGCAGCGGAGGGACTAGCGGGACCCAAGAGACCCAGTACTTC. This sequence encodes CASSGGTSGTQETQYF.